This T cell receptor (beta chain) comes out of a study of neurological immune-mediated disorders. Described time point: longitudinal time-point 1 (baseline). Volunteers from a blood bank in Maryland, USA, made up the healthy controls. This clonotype has ten or more counts. Its cognate antigen is unknown. General study results and limits: None of the CDR3 amino acid sequences in expanded clones turned up in more than one subject, which points to private repertoires in all groups.

The CDR3 extends over 14 amino acids. From germline, CDR1 is SGHRS and CDR2 YFSETQ. Trimming stripped 0 bases from V and 4 bases from J, with 9 bases between. Synthesis of cDNA used 5'RACE (with 10-nucleotide random UMIs). MiXCR was run by TCRdb on the 5' RACE reads, yielding one entry per CDR3 protein. The sample has tens of thousands of distinct CDR3 sequences; roughly 10% are singletons. This receptor was identified in a man aged 25 to 40 in good health. The chain is built from TRBV5-1 and TRBJ2-3; D call uncertain. Material for sequencing was PBMCs. CDR3 sequence: CASSLGQVADTQYF. In DNA, the CDR3 is TGCGCCAGCAGCTTGGGGCAGGTCGCAGATACGCAGTATTTT.